Below, 10 T cell receptor beta chains from the same sample are listed, as sequenced in a study of cytomegalovirus exposure and HLA in healthy donors. The PCR contained 60 Vbeta and 13 Jbeta primers. TCRdb keeps only in-frame clones here, not all; method: immunoSEQ multiplex PCR. This sample has some 110,000 clones; approximately 80% occur once, and the top ten carry more than 10%. The source material was PBMCs. The receptors originated from a woman aged 40 to 50 in good health and CMV-seropositive.

The chain has TRBV21-1 and TRBJ2-5; the D segment call TRBD1 is taken from the table without a DNA check. TRBV21-1 is a known pseudogene. The CDR3 runs 16 residues. CDR3 DNA sequence: TGTGCCAGCAGCAAAGAGGGCGGACAGGGCCAAGAGACCCAGTACTTC. Translating gives CASSKEGGQGQETQYF.

This clone has a single count. The chain links TRBV7-6 to TRBJ2-6, with D tentatively TRBD2 (7 bases). Germline V gene lookup returns CDR1 SGHVS and CDR2 FNYEAQ. The CDR3 spans 18 residues. V dropped 4 bases and J dropped 0 bases, with 16 bases sitting between them. This CDR3 reads CASSSPGGHLSGANVLTF. CDR3 bases: TGTGCCAGCAGCTCCCCGGGGGGACACCTCTCTGGGGCCAACGTCCTGACTTTC.

This chain connects TRBV2 to TRBJ2-3; the D is unclear. The CDR3 loop spans 13 amino acids. The germline V gene encodes CDR1 SNHLY and CDR2 FYNNEI. Trimming pared 6 bases from V and 4 bases from J, leaving 11 bases between. CDR3 bases: TGTGCCAGCAGGACCCTAGTCCCAGATACGCAGTATTTT. Translation gives CASRTLVPDTQYF.

The chain recombines TRBV6-6 with TRBJ2-5; 7 bases fit TRBD1. The end of the DNA is better explained by TRBJ2-7, so the J call may be wrong. This CDR3 is 13 amino acids long. Germline CDR1 is MNHNY and CDR2 is SVGAGI (reference sequence). The CDR3 bases are TGTGCCAGCAGCCGGGACAGCTACTACGAGCAGTACTTC. This translates into CASSRDSYYEQYF.

This clone has just one count. The rearrangement joins TRBV28 to TRBJ1-1; D not resolved. Germline values: CDR1 MDHEN, CDR2 SYDVKM. The V end was cut by 3 bases, the J end by 0 bases, with 8 bases between. The CDR3 contains 14 residues. DNA for the CDR3: TGTGCCAGCAGTTTTCCGGGGTTGAACACTGAAGCTTTCTTT. This sequence encodes CASSFPGLNTEAFF. The full variable domain, completed using reference TRBV28 and TRBJ1-1, is DVKVTQSSRYLVKRTGEKVFLECVQDMDHENMFWYRQDPGLGLRLIYFSYDVKMKEKGDIPEGYSVSREKKERFSLILESASTNQTSMYLCASSFPGLNTEAFFGQGTRLTVV.

The chain joins TRBV7-2 to TRBJ2-1, with TRBD2 matching over 7 bases. This CDR3 has 14 residues. Germline lookup yields CDR1 SGHTA and CDR2 FQGNSA. V shed 5 bases, J shed 3 bases, and the junction held 4 bases outside the gene matches. The CDR3 DNA follows: TGTGCCAGCAGCCCCTGGGACTACTACAATGAGCAGTTCTTC. It encodes CASSPWDYYNEQFF.

The chain recombines TRBV27 with TRBJ2-1; 9 nucleotides line up with TRBD1. Germline CDR1 and CDR2: MNHEY and SMNVEV (reference sequence). Trimming at V came to 0 bases and at J to 8 bases, leaving 8 bases not matched to a gene. The CDR3 totals 16 residues. CDR3 sequence (DNA): TGTGCCAGCAGTTTATCTTCGGGACAGGGTACGCATGAGCAGTTCTTC. This gives the protein CASSLSSGQGTHEQFF.

V and J are TRBV5-1 and TRBJ2-1, with D unclear. This CDR3 contains 13 residues. CDR1 SGHRS and CDR2 YFSETQ come from the germline V gene. Trimming left V 0 bases short and J 9 bases short, with 10 bases between. Written as DNA, the CDR3 is TGCGCCAGCAGCTTGGAAAATCCTCGTGAGCAGTTCTTC. Its protein product is CASSLENPREQFF.

The chain combines TRBV7-9 with TRBJ1-4, with 9 bases identical to TRBD1. With V trimmed by 4 bases and J by 5 bases, 8 bases remained unmatched. The germline CDR1 and CDR2 sequences are SEHNR and FQNEAQ (reference sequence). This CDR3 has 16 residues. The CDR3, as DNA: TGTGCCAGCAGCTCTACTACCGGGACAGGGAATGAAAAACTGTTTTTT. Its protein is CASSSTTGTGNEKLFF.

As to this clone: A junction end diverges from the germline sequence, so it may reflect a read error. The genes are TRBV7-3 and TRBJ1-2, with TRBD1 matching 8 bases. The CDR3 covers 12 residues. Looked up from germline, CDR1 is SGHTA and CDR2 is FQGTGA. CDR3 sequence reads: CASSTGTGLPSF. The CDR3 DNA follows: TGTGCCAGCAGCACCGGGACAGGTTTACCTTCCTTC.